This TCR beta chain was profiled in a study of shared T cell receptors in the human thymus. Germline V lookup: CDR1 SNHLY, CDR2 FYNNEI. This CDR3 region has 15 residues. V was pared by 7 bases and J by 4 bases, with 17 bases between. Produced via immunoSEQ multiplex PCR; TCRdb's table is partial and in-frame only. This table has approximately 490,000 clones, around 82% appearing once. The same sample was also studied in work on human thymus T cells. That work contributes: Donation came from healthy Finnish infants having corrective surgery for congenital heart defects. Corrective cardiac operations yielded the resected thymus tissue. Thymic and blood repertoires appeared to display a bias in their usage of V and J genes. Among unrelated individuals, related research reported thymic repertoires that overlapped highly.

The genes are TRBV2 and TRBJ1-3, with a possible D match to TRBD1 (6 bases). The sample was thymocytes. This TCR came from a boy in the first two years of life with a congenital heart defect. CDR3 coding DNA: TGTGCCAGCAATGGACAGCCGCCCGCCGGAAACACCATATATTTT. Translated, it gives CASNGQPPAGNTIYF.